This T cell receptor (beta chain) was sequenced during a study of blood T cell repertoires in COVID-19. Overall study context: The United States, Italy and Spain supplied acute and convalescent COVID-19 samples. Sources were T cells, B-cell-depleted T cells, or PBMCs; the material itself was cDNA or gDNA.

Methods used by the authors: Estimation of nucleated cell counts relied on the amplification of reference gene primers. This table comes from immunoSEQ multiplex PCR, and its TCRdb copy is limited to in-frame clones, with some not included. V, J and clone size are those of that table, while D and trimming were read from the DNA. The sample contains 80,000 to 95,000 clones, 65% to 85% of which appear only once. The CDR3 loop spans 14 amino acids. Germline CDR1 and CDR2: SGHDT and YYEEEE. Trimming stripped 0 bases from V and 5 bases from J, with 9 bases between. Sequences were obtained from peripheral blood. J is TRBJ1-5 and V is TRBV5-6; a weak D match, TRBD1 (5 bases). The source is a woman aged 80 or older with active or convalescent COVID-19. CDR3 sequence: CASSLGRVDQPQHF. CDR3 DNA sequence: TGTGCCAGCAGCTTGGGCAGGGTGGATCAGCCCCAGCATTTT.